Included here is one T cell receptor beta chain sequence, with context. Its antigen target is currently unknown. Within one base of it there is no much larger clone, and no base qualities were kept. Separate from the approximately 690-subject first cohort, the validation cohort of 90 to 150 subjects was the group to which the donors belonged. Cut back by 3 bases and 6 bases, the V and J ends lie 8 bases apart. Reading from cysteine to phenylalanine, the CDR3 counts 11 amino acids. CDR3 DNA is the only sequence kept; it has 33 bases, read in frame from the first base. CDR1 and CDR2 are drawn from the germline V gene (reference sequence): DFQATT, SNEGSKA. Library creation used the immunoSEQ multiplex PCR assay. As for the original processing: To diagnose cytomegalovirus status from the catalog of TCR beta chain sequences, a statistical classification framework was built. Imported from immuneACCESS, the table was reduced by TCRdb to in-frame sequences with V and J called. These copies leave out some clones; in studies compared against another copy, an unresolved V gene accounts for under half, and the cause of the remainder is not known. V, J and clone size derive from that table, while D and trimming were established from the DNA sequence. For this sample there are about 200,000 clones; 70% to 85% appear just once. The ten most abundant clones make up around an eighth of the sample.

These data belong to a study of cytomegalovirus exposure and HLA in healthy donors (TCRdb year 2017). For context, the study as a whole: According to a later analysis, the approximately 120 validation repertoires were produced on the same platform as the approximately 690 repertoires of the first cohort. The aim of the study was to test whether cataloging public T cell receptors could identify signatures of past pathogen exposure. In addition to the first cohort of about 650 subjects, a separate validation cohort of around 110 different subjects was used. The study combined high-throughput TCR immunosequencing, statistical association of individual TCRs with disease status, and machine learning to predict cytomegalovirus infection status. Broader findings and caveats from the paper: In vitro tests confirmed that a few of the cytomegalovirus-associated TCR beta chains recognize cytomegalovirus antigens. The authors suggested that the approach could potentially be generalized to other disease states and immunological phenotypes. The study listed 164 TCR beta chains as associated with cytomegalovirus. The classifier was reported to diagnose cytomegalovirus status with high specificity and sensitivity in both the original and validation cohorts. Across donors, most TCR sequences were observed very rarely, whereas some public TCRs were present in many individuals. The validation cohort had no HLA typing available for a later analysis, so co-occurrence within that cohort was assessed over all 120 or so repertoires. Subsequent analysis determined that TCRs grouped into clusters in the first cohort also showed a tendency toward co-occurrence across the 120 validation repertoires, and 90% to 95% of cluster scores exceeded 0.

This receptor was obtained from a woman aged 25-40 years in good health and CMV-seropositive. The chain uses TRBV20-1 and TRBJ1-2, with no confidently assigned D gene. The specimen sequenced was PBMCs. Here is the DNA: TGCAGTGCTAGCTACCTGGATGGCTACACCTTC. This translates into CSASYLDGYTF.